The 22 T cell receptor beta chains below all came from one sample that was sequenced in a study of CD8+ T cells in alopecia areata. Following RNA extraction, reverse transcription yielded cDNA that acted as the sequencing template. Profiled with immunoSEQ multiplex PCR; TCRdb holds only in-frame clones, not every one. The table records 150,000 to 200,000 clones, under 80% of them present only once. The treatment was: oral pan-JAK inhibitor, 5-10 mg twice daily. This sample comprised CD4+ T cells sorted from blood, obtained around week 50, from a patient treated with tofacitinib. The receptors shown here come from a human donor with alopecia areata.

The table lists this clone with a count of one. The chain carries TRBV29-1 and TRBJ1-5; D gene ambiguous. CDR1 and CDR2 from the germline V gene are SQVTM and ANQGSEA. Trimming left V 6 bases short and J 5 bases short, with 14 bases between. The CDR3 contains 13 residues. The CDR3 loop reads CSVAAGRDQPQHF. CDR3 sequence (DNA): TGCAGCGTGGCGGCGGGGAGGGATCAGCCCCAGCATTTT.

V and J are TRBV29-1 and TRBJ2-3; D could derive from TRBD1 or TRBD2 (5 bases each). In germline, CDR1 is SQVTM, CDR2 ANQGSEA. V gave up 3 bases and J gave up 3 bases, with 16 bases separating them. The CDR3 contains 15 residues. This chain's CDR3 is CSVDGRAEGTDTQYF. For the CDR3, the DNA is TGCAGCGTTGACGGTCGCGCAGAGGGGACAGATACGCAGTATTTT.

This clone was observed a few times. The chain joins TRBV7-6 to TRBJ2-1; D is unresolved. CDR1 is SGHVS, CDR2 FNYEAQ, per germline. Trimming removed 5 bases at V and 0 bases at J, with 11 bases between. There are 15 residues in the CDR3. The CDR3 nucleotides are TGTGCCAGCAGCCCGATCGTAAGCTCCTACAATGAGCAGTTCTTC. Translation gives CASSPIVSSYNEQFF.

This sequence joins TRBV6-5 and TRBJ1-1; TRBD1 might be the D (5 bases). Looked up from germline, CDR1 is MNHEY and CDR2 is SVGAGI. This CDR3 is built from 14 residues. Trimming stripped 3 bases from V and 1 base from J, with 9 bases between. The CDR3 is CASSYSGWNTEAFF. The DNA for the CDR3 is TGTGCCAGCAGTTATTCAGGGTGGAACACTGAAGCTTTCTTT.

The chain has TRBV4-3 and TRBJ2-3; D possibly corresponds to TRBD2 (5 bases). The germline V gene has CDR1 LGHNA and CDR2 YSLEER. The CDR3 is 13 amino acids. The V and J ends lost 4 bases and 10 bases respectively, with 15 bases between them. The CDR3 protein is CASSPEAGNSQYF. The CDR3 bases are TGCGCCAGCAGCCCGGAGGCCGGGAACTCGCAGTATTTT.

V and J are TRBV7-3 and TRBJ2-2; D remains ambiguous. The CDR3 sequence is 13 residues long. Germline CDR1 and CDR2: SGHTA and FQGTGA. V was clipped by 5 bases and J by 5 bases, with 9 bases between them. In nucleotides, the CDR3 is TGTGCCAGCAGCGAAGGGCGGACCGGGGAGCTGTTTTTT. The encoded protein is CASSEGRTGELFF.

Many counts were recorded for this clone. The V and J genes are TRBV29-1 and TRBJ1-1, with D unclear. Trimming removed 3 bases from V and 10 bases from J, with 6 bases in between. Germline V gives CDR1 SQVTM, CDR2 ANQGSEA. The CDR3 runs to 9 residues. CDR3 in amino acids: CSVDEGAFF. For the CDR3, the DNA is TGCAGCGTTGACGAGGGAGCTTTCTTT.

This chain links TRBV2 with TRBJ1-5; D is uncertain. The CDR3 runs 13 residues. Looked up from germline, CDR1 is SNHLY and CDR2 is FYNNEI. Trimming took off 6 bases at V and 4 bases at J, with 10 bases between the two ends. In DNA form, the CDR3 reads TGTGCCAGCAGCGAGGAAGGGAATCAGCCCCAGCATTTT. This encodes CASSEEGNQPQHF.

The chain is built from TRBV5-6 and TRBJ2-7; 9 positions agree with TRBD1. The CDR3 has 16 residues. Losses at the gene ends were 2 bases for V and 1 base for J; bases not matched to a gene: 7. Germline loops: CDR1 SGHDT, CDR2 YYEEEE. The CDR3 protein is CASSFFFGQGSYEQYF. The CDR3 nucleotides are TGTGCCAGCAGCTTCTTTTTCGGACAGGGGTCCTACGAGCAGTACTTC.

CDR3: CSVITTEAFF. CDR3 DNA: TGCAGCGTCATTACCACTGAAGCTTTCTTT. This chain uses TRBV29-1 with TRBJ1-1; D remains unclear. Germline CDR1 is SQVTM and CDR2 is ANQGSEA. CDR3 size: 10 residues. V was clipped by 6 bases and J by 4 bases, with 6 bases between them. Full variable domain (missing parts from reference TRBV29-1 and TRBJ1-1): SAVISQKPSRDICQRGTSLTIQCQVDSQVTMMFWYRQQPGQSLTLIATANQGSEATYESGFVIDKFPISRPNLTFSTLTVSNMSPEDSSIYLCSVITTEAFFGQGTRLTVV.

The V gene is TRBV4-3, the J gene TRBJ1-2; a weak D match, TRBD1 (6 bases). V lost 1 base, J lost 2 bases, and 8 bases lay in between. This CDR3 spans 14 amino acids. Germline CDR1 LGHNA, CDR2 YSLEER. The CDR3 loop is CASSQGDNNYGYTF. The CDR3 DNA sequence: TGCGCCAGCAGCCAAGGGGACAACAACTATGGCTACACCTTC.

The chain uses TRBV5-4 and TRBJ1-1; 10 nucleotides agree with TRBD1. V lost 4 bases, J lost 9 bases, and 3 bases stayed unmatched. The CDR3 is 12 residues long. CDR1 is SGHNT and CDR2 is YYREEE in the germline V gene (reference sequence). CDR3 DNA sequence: TGTGCCAGCAGCACCGACAGGGGGCAAGCTTTCTTT. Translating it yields CASSTDRGQAFF.

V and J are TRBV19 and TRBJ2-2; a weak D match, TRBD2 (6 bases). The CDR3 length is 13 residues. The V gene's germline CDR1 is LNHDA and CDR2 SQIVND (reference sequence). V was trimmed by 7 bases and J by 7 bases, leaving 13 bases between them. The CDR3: CASKGREDGELFF. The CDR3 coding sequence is TGTGCCAGTAAGGGCAGGGAGGACGGGGAGCTGTTTTTT.

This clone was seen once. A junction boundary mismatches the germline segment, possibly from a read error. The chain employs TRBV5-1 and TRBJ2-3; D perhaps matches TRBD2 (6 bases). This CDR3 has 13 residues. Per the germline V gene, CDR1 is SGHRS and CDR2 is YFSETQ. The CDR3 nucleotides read TGCGCCAGCAGCTTGCTGGTTGGGGGGTCCCACCTTTTT. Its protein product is CASSLLVGGSHLF. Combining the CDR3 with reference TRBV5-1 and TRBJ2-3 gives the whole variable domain KAGVTQTPRYLIKTRGQQVTLSCSPISGHRSVSWYQQTPGQGLQFLFEYFSETQRNKGNFPGRFSGRQFSNSRSEMNVSTLELGDSALYLCASSLLVGGSHLFGPGTRLTVL.

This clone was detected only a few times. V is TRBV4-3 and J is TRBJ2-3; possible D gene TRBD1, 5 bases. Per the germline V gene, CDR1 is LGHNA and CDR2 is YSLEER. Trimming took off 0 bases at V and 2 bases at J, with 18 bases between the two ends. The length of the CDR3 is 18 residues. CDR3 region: CASSQDFLGAAATDTQYF. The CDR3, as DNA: TGCGCCAGCAGCCAAGATTTTTTAGGGGCCGCCGCCACAGATACGCAGTATTTT.

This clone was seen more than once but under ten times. The CDR3 nucleotides are TGTGCCAGCAGTCAGACAGGGTTTTTTGCTTTCTTT. Amino acids: CASSQTGFFAFF. V usage is TRBV6-5 and J usage is TRBJ1-1, with 7 bases fitting TRBD1. Germline assignment: CDR1 MNHEY and CDR2 SVGAGI. There are 12 residues in the CDR3. The junction had 8 bases not matched to a gene; V was cut back by 5 bases and J by 11 bases.

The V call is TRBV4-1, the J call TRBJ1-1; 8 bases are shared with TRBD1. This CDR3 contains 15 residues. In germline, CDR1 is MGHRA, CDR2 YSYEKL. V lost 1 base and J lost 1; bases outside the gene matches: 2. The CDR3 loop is CASSQVRGQNTEAFF. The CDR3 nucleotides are TGCGCCAGCAGCCAAGTCAGGGGGCAGAACACTGAAGCTTTCTTT.

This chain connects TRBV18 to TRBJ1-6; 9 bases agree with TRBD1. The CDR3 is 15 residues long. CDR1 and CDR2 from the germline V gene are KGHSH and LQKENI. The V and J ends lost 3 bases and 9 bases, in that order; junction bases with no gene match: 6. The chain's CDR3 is CASSPRQGEGSPLHF. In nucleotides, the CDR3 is TGTGCCAGCTCACCTAGACAGGGGGAAGGTTCACCCCTCCACTTT. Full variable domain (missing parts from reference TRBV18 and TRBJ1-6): NAGVMQNPRHLVRRRGQEARLRCSPMKGHSHVYWYRQLPEEGLKFMVYLQKENIIDESGMPKERFSAEFPKEGPSILRIQQVVRGDSAAYFCASSPRQGEGSPLHFGNGTRLTVT.

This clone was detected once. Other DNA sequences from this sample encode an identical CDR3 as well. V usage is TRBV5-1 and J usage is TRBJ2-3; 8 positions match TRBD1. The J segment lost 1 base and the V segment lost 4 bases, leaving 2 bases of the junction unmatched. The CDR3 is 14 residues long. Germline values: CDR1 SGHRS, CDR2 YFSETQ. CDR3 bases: TGCGCCAGCAGCCCGGGACAGGGCACAGATACGCAGTATTTT. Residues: CASSPGQGTDTQYF.

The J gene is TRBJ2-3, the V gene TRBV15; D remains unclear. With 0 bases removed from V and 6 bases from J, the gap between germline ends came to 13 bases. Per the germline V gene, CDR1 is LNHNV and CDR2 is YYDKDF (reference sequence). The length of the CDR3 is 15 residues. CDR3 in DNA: TGTGCCACCAGCAGAGATCAGGCGTCGGGTGATACGCAGTATTTT. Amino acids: CATSRDQASGDTQYF.

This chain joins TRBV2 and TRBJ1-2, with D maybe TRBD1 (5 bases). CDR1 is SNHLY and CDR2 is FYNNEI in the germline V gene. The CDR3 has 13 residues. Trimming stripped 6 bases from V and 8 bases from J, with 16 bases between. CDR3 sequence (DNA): TGTGCCAGCAGCGATCAGGGAATGTTGGGCTACACCTTC. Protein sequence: CASSDQGMLGYTF.

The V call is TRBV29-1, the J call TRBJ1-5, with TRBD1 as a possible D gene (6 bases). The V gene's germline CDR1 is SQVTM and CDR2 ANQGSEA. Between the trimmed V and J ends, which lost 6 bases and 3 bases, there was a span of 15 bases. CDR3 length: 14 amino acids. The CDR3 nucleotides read TGCAGCGTGCGCGAACAGGGTAACAATCAGCCCCAGCATTTT. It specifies CSVREQGNNQPQHF. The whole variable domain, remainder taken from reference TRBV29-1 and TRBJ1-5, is SAVISQKPSRDICQRGTSLTIQCQVDSQVTMMFWYRQQPGQSLTLIATANQGSEATYESGFVIDKFPISRPNLTFSTLTVSNMSPEDSSIYLCSVREQGNNQPQHFGDGTRLSIL.